This T cell receptor (beta chain) stems from a study of T cell changes during pregnancy in multiple sclerosis. Clones were read by immunoSEQ multiplex PCR, and TCRdb kept only the in-frame ones, dropping some. This repertoire shows 40,000 or so clones, 92% found once; its top ten account for roughly 13%. This CDR3 contains 17 residues. J lost 5 bases, V lost 2 bases, and 18 bases had no gene match. In germline, CDR1 is SQVTM, CDR2 ANQGSEA. This chain connects TRBV29-1 to TRBJ2-7; 7 bases match TRBD2. The sequence was collected from a female donor with multiple sclerosis, enrolled in a pregnancy study. Source: CD8+ T cells from peripheral blood mononuclear cells, taken in the first trimester of pregnancy. The CDR3 loop is CSVEIWTRGATPDEQYF. The CDR3 DNA follows: TGCAGCGTTGAAATCTGGACTAGAGGCGCCACGCCTGACGAGCAGTACTTC.